This record concerns one T cell receptor beta chain sequence. Seattle enrolled patients during active infection and tracked them longitudinally. This sample stems from a study of blood T cell repertoires in COVID-19. The authors' processing: Reference gene primer amplification gave estimated nucleated cell counts. Produced via immunoSEQ multiplex PCR; TCRdb's table is partial and in-frame only. V, J and clone size were drawn from that table, and D and trimming were deduced from the DNA. The sample yields approximately 350,000 clones, around nine tenths seen once. Trimming took off 1 base at V and 1 base at J, with 8 bases between the two ends. This CDR3 is 15 amino acids long. Germline V CDR1 and CDR2: SGHTA, FQGNSA.

Sequenced: peripheral blood. This TCR came from a woman in her seventies with COVID-19, enrolled during active disease. The chain uses TRBV7-2 and TRBJ1-5; D gene unclear. CDR3: CASSLGLISNQPQHF. The CDR3 DNA follows: TGTGCCAGCAGCTTAGGACTGATAAGCAATCAGCCCCAGCATTTT.